These 5 T cell receptor beta chains share one sample of origin, sequenced in a study of blood T cell repertoires in COVID-19. Data came from immunoSEQ multiplex PCR; TCRdb stores just in-frame clones and leaves some out. Here the sample spans around 300,000 clones, more than 80% being singletons. The material sequenced was PBMCs or T cells enriched from blood (not recorded which). The origin of the receptors is a woman in her 30s who had recovered from COVID-19.

This clone has only one observation. This chain links TRBV6-5 with TRBJ2-1; 10 bases align to TRBD2. The V segment lost 7 bases and the J segment 9 bases; nucleotides outside the gene matches: 12. The CDR3 is made up of 15 amino acids. Germline lookup yields CDR1 MNHEY and CDR2 SVGAGI. CDR3 residues: CASIQREGLRAEQFF. The CDR3 coding sequence is TGTGCCAGCATACAGCGGGAGGGCCTACGTGCTGAGCAGTTCTTC.

The chain links TRBV2 to TRBJ2-2, with TRBD1 identical over 9 bases. This CDR3 spans 14 amino acids. V was clipped by 8 bases and J by 4 bases; unmatched bases: 5. Germline lookup yields CDR1 SNHLY and CDR2 FYNNEI. CDR3 sequence reads: CASLGQGATGELFF. The CDR3 DNA reads as TGTGCCAGCCTGGGACAGGGAGCCACCGGGGAGCTGTTTTTT.

This chain connects TRBV18 to TRBJ1-1; D unresolved. Germline V CDR1 and CDR2: KGHSH, LQKENI. The CDR3 contains 14 residues. The V end lost 0 bases, the J end lost 2 bases, and 7 bases lay between the germline ends. CDR3 residues: CASSPPGANTEAFF. The DNA of the CDR3 is TGTGCCAGCTCACCACCGGGAGCTAACACTGAAGCTTTCTTT.

This CDR3 reads CASSTRLAPGGYTF. CDR3 sequence (DNA): TGTGCCAGCAGTACCCGATTGGCCCCGGGGGGCTACACCTTC. The chain uses TRBV27 and TRBJ1-2; D is ambiguous. With 5 bases removed from V and 8 bases from J, the gap between germline ends came to 18 bases. Germline V gene data show CDR1 as MNHEY and CDR2 as SMNVEV (reference sequence). The CDR3 is 14 residues long.

V usage is TRBV5-1 and J usage is TRBJ2-3; no clear D gene. The germline V gene has CDR1 SGHRS and CDR2 YFSETQ. The CDR3 consists of 15 residues. V lost 0 bases and J lost 2, with 10 bases in between. The CDR3 spells CASSLAAGSTDTQYF. CDR3 in DNA: TGCGCCAGCAGCTTGGCCGCAGGATCCACAGATACGCAGTATTTT.